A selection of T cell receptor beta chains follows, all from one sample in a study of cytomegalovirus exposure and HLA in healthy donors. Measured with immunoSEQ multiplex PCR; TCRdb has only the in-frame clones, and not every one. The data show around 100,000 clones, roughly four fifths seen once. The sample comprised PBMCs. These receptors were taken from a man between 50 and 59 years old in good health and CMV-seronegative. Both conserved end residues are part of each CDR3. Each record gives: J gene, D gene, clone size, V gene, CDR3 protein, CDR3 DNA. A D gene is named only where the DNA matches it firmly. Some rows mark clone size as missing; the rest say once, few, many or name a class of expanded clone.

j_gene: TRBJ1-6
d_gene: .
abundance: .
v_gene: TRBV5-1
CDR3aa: CASSLSGGGNNSPLHF
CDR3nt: TGCGCCAGCAGCTTGTCCGGGGGGGGTAATAATTCACCCCTCCACTTT

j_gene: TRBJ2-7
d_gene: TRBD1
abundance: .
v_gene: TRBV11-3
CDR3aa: CASSSGQEAGEQYF
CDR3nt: TGTGCCAGCAGCTCGGGACAGGAGGCGGGCGAGCAGTACTTC

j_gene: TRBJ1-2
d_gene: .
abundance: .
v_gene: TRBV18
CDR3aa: CASSPTGGNDGYTF
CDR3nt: TGTGCCAGCTCACCTACTGGAGGGAACGATGGCTACACCTTC

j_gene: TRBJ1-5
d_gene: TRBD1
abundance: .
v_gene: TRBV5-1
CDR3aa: CASSPGPGQGNTQPQHF
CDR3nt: TGCGCCAGCAGCCCCGGACCGGGACAGGGGAACACTCAGCCCCAGCATTTT

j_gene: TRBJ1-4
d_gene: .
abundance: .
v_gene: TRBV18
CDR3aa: CASSRATNEKLFF
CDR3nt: TGTGCCAGCTCGCGCGCCACTAATGAAAAACTGTTTTTT

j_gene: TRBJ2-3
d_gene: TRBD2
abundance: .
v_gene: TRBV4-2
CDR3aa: CASSQARGLAGVPGTDTQYF
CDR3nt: TGTGCCAGCAGCCAAGCCCGGGGGCTAGCGGGAGTTCCGGGCACAGATACGCAGTATTTT

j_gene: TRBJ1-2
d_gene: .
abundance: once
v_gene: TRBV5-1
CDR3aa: CASSLDTYYGYTF
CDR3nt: TGCGCCAGCAGCCTCGACACCTACTATGGCTACACCTTC

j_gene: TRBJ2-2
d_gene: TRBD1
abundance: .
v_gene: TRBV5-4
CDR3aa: CASSARTGRDGELFF
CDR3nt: TGTGCCAGCAGCGCCCGGACAGGGCGGGACGGGGAGCTGTTTTTT

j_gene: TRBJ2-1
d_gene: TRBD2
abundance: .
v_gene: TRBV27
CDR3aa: CASSSTAGWVYNEQFF
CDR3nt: TGTGCCAGCAGTTCAACAGCGGGATGGGTCTACAATGAGCAGTTCTTC

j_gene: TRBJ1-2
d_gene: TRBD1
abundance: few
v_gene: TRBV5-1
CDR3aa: CASSYARTGEDGYTF
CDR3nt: TGCGCCAGCAGCTATGCCCGAACAGGGGAGGATGGCTACACCTTC

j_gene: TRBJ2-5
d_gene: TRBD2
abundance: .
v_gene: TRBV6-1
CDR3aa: CASSANTGGQETQYF
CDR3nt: TGTGCCAGCAGCGCTAATACGGGGGGTCAAGAGACCCAGTACTTC

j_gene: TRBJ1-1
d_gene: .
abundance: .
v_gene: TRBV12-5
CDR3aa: CASGLASGETEAFF
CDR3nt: TGTGCTAGTGGTTTGGCTTCGGGAGAGACTGAAGCTTTCTTT

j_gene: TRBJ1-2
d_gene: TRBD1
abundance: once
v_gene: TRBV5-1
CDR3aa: CASSKIDRAAGYTF
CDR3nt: TGCGCCAGCAGCAAGATCGACAGGGCGGCTGGCTACACCTTC

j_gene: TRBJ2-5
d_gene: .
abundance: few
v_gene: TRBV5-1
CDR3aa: CASSSYKETQYF
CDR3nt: TGCGCCAGCAGCTCGTATAAAGAGACCCAGTACTTC

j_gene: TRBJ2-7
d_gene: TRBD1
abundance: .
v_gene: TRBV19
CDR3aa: CASSTTGQGASYEQYF
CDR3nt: TGTGCCAGTAGTACCACGGGACAGGGGGCCTCCTACGAGCAGTACTTC

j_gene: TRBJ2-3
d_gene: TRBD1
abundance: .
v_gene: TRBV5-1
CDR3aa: CASSLLQQGGDTQYF
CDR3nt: TGCGCCAGCAGCCTCTTACAACAGGGGGGAGATACGCAGTATTTT

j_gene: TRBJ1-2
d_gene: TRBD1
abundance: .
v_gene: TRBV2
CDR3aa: CASSLTGTGRYGYTF
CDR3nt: TGTGCCAGCAGTTTGACAGGGACGGGAAGGTATGGCTACACCTTC

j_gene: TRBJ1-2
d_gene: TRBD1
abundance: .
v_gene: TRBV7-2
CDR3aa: CASSVTGFYGYTF
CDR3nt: TGTGCCAGCAGCGTGACAGGGTTCTATGGCTACACCTTC

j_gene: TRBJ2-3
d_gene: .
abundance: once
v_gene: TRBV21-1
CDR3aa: CASSKGTGRTDTQYF
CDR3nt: TGTGCCAGCAGCAAGGGGACAGGACGCACAGATACGCAGTATTTT

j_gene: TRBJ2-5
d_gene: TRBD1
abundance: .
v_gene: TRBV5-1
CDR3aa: CASSLGQGEETQYF
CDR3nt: TGCGCCAGCAGCTTGGGACAGGGGGAGGAGACCCAGTACTTC

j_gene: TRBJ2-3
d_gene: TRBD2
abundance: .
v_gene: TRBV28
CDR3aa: CASSGLAGQSTQYF
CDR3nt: TGTGCCAGCAGTGGACTAGCGGGACAGAGTACGCAGTATTTT

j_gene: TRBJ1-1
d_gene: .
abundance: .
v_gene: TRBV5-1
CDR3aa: CASTAGGGFKTEAFF
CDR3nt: TGCGCCAGCACAGCGGGGGGAGGATTCAAGACCGAAGCTTTCTTT

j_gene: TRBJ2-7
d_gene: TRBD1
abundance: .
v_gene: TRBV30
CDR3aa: CAWDPDRGGTYEQYF
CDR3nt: TGTGCCTGGGATCCCGACAGGGGGGGGACCTACGAGCAGTACTTC

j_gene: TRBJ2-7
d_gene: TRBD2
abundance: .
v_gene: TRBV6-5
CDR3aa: CASSYGGEYDEQYF
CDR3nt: TGTGCCAGCAGTTACGGGGGGGAATACGACGAGCAGTACTTC

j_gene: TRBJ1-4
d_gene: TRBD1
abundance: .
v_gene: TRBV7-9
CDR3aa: CASSPAQRGTGSEKLFF
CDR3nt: TGTGCCAGCAGCCCTGCTCAAAGAGGGACAGGGAGTGAAAAACTGTTTTTT

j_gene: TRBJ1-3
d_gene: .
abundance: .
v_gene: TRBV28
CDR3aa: CASSLIGAAGNTIYF
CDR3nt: TGTGCCAGCAGCCTCATAGGGGCAGCTGGAAACACCATATATTTT

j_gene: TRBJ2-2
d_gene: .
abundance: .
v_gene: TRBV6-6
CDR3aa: CASSPDTRELFF
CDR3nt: TGTGCCAGCAGTCCGGACACCCGGGAGCTGTTTTTT

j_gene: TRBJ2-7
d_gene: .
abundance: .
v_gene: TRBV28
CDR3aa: CASSYTDRSYEQYF
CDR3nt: TGTGCCAGCAGTTATACGGACAGATCCTACGAGCAGTACTTC

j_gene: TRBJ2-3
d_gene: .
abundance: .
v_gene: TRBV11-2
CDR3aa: CASSHQRDTQYF
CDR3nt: TGTGCCAGCAGCCATCAACGGGATACGCAGTATTTT